These T cell receptor beta chains were read from a single sample in a study of blood T cell repertoires in COVID-19. Here immunoSEQ multiplex PCR was the method, and the copy in TCRdb shows in-frame clones only, minus some. The sample yields more than 250,000 clones, 70% to 90% seen once. The source material was peripheral blood. Receptors were obtained from a man aged 55 to 69 who had recovered from COVID-19. Each CDR3 is given with its conserved first and last residue. D genes are given only for firm matches. Clone sizes are given selectively: once, few, many, or a class where the clone is expanded.

j_gene | d_gene | v_gene | abundance | CDR3aa | CDR3nt
TRBJ1-3 | NA | TRBV27 | once | CASSPTPGGVTTSGNTIYF | TGTGCCAGCAGTCCTACCCCCGGGGGAGTCACCACCTCTGGAAACACCATATATTTT
TRBJ1-4 | TRBD1 | TRBV28 | few | CASSLFAQGAEKLFF | TGTGCCAGCAGTTTATTCGCCCAGGGGGCTGAAAAACTGTTTTTT
TRBJ1-6 | NA | TRBV5-4 | NA | CASSSRRVGSPLHF | TGTGCCAGCAGCTCCCGCAGGGTCGGCTCACCCCTCCACTTT
TRBJ2-1 | TRBD2 | TRBV24-1 | NA | CATRGLRGSSSNEQFF | TGTGCCACTAGGGGTTTGCGGGGGTCTTCTTCAAATGAGCAGTTCTTC
TRBJ1-6 | NA | TRBV30 | NA | CAWSLSLNSPLHF | TGTGCCTGGAGTCTTAGCCTCAATTCACCCCTCCACTTT
TRBJ1-2 | TRBD1 | TRBV7-9 | NA | CASSLAGQGLHYGYTF | TGTGCCAGCAGCTTAGCGGGACAGGGTCTCCACTATGGCTACACCTTC
TRBJ1-3 | TRBD1 | TRBV29-1 | NA | CSVSGQGASGNTIYF | TGCAGCGTTTCGGGACAGGGGGCTTCTGGAAACACCATATATTTT
TRBJ1-2 | NA | TRBV30 | NA | CAWRQGRYTF | TGTGCCTGGAGGCAGGGCCGCTACACCTTC
TRBJ1-1 | TRBD1 | TRBV27 | few | CASTPPGQGREAFF | TGTGCCAGCACCCCCCCGGGACAGGGCAGGGAAGCTTTCTTT
TRBJ1-2 | NA | TRBV4-1 | NA | CASSLDRGRLYYGYTF | TGCGCCAGCAGCCTCGACCGGGGGAGACTATACTATGGCTACACCTTC
TRBJ2-7 | TRBD2 | TRBV18 | NA | CASSPKREGLTEQYF | TGTGCCAGCTCACCTAAGCGGGAGGGCCTTACCGAGCAGTACTTC
TRBJ1-6 | TRBD1 | TRBV27 | NA | CASMTGGGNSPLHF | TGTGCCAGCATGACAGGGGGTGGTAATTCACCCCTCCACTTT
TRBJ1-2 | NA | TRBV28 | NA | CASSRPQDRNYGYTF | TGTGCCAGCAGCCGCCCCCAAGACAGGAACTATGGCTACACCTTC
TRBJ1-2 | NA | TRBV12-5 | NA | CASGLVLQGNYGYTF | TGTGCTAGTGGTTTGGTCCTACAGGGTAACTATGGCTACACCTTC
TRBJ1-1 | NA | TRBV27 | NA | CASRGGISTEAFF | TGTGCCAGCAGGGGGGGAATAAGCACTGAAGCTTTCTTT
TRBJ2-5 | TRBD2 | TRBV6-5 | NA | CATCPGGEETQYF | TGTGCCACCTGTCCGGGAGGGGAAGAGACCCAGTACTTC
TRBJ2-3 | TRBD1 | TRBV7-3 | NA | CASSLRGTGGPDTQYF | TGTGCCAGCAGCCTACGCGGGACAGGGGGCCCAGATACGCAGTATTTT